The clone carrying this T cell receptor beta chain was detected only a few times. The CDR3 length is 16 residues. Germline CDR1 is SEHNR and CDR2 is FQNEAQ (reference sequence). V was trimmed by 2 bases and J by 5 bases, leaving 16 bases between them. This entry belongs to a study of identical twins. TCRdb passed the 5' RACE reads through MiXCR, listing each CDR3 protein once. The data hold approximately 230,000 distinct CDR3 sequences, with 5.5% to 7.5% observed a single time. These data also featured in a second study, about T cells expressing NK-cell markers. That work adds: There were seven HCMV-seropositive donors and one seronegative donor among the eight sequenced.

Sequenced material: CD8+ T cells sorted from blood. The source of this sequence is a woman aged 18 to 35 in good health. This rearrangement joins TRBV7-9 to TRBJ2-1; perhaps TRBD2 as D (6 bases). The CDR3 bases are TGTGCCAGCAGCTTACCGCGGGCGCGGACTAACAATGAGCAGTTCTTC. It specifies CASSLPRARTNNEQFF.